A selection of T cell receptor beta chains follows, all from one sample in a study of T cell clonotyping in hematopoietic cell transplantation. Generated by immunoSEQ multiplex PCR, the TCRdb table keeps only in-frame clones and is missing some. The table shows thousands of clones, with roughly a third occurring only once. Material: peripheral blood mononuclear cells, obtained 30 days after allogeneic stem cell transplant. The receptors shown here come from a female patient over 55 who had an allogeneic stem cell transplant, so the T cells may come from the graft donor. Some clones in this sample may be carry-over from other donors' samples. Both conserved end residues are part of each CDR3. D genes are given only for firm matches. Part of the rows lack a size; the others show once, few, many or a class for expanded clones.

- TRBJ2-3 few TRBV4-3 CASSQGWTAQYTDTQYF TGCGCCAGCAGCCAAGGATGGACCGCACAATACACAGATACGCAGTATTTT
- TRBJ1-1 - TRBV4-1 CASSQVAGGEAFF TGCGCCAGCAGCCAAGTTGCGGGGGGAGAAGCTTTCTTT
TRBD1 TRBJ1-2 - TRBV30 CAWSTGIIYGYTF TGTGCCTGGTCGACAGGGATTATCTATGGCTACACCTTC
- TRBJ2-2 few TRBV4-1 CASSHGNTGELFF TGCGCCAGCAGCCATGGGAACACCGGGGAGCTGTTTTTT
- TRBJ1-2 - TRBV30 CAWSRDTGAYGYTF TGTGCCTGGAGTCGCGACACGGGGGCTTATGGCTACACCTTC
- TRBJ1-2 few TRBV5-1 CASSLEQFYGYTF TGCGCCAGCAGCTTGGAACAGTTCTATGGCTACACCTTC
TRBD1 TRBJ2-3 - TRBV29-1 CSGSGTGTRYF TGCAGCGGATCCGGGACAGGGACCAGGTATTTT
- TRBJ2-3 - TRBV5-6 CASSLRRGVPGADTQYF TGTGCCAGCAGCTTGAGACGAGGGGTCCCCGGCGCAGATACGCAGTATTTT
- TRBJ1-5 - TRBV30 CAWRSTGIGPQHF TGTGCCTGGAGGTCTACGGGTATAGGGCCCCAGCATTTT
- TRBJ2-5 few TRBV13 CASTASTGEGETQYF TGTGCCAGCACAGCTTCGACAGGTGAAGGGGAGACCCAGTACTTC
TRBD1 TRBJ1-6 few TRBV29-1 CSASTGMNSPLHF TGCAGCGCATCGACAGGGATGAATTCACCCCTCCACTTT
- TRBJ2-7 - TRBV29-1 CSANNRDEQYF TGCAGCGCTAACAACAGGGACGAGCAGTACTTC
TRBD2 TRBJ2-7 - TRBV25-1 CAKREIILAGGFPYEQYF TGTGCCAAAAGGGAAATTATCTTGGCGGGAGGTTTCCCCTACGAGCAGTACTTC
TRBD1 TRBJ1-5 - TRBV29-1 CSVIGQGTGSNQPQHF TGCAGCGTGATCGGACAGGGGACGGGAAGCAATCAGCCCCAGCATTTT
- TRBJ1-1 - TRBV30 CASERNTEAFF TGTGCCTCAGAGCGGAACACTGAAGCTTTCTTT
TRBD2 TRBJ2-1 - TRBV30 CAWSVGGRAWFF TGTGCATGGAGTGTGGGGGGGAGGGCGTGGTTCTTC
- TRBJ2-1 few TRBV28 CASRDSTESNEQFF TGTGCCAGCAGAGATAGTACCGAGAGCAATGAGCAGTTCTTC
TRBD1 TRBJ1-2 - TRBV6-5 CASRPGGGPRGGYTF TGTGCCAGCAGACCAGGGGGGGGTCCTCGAGGTGGCTACACCTTC
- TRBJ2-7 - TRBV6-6 CASSYSLEQYF TGTGCCAGCAGTTACTCGCTTGAGCAGTACTTC
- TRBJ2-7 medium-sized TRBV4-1 CASSEGWTYEQYF TGCGCCAGTAGCGAAGGGTGGACCTACGAGCAGTACTTC
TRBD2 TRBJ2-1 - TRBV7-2 CASSLRRLAVEQFF TGTGCCAGCAGCTTAAGGCGTCTAGCGGTTGAGCAGTTCTTC
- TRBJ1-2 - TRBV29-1 CSVVSSANYGYTF TGCAGCGTTGTATCCAGCGCTAACTATGGCTACACCTTC
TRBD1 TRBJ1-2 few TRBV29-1 CSVPQGLRGYTF TGCAGCGTTCCACAGGGGTTGAGGGGCTACACCTTC
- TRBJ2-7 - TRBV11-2 CASTLTEYEQYF TGTGCCAGCACCCTGACTGAATACGAGCAGTACTTC
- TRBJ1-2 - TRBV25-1 CASEEGGYTF TGTGCCAGCGAAGAGGGGGGCTACACCTTC
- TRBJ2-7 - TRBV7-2 CASSSYSSYEQYF TGTGCCAGCAGCTCGTACTCTTCCTACGAGCAGTACTTC